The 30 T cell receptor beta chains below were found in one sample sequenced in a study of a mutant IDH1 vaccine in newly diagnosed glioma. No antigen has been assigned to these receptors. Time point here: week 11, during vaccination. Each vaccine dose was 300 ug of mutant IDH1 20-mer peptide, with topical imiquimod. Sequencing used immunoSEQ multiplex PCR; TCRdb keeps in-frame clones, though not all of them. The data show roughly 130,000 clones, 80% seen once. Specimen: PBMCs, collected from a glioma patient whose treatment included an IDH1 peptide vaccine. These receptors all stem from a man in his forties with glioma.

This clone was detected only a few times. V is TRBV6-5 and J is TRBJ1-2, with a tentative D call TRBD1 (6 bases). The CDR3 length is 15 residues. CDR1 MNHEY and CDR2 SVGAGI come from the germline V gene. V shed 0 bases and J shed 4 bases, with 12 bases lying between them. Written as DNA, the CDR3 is TGTGCCAGCAGTTACTCCTTGGGGGGCGGCTATGGCTACACCTTC. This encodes CASSYSLGGGYGYTF.

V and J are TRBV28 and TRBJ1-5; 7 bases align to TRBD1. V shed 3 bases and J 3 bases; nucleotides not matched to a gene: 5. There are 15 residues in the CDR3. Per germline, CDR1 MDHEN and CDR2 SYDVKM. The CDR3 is CASSFAGGPNQPQHF. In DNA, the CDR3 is TGTGCCAGCAGTTTCGCAGGGGGTCCCAATCAGCCCCAGCATTTT.

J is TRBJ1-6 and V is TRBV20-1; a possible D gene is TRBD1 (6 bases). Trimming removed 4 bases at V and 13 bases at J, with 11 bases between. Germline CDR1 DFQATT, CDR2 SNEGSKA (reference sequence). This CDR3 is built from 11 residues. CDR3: CSATGVEPLHF. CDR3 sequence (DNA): TGCAGTGCTACAGGGGTTGAGCCCCTCCACTTT.

The CDR3 region is CASNHGQGQETQYF. For the CDR3, the DNA is TGCGCCAGCAATCACGGACAGGGGCAAGAGACCCAGTACTTC. This chain links TRBV5-1 with TRBJ2-5; 9 bases agree with TRBD1. Germline V gene data show CDR1 as SGHRS and CDR2 as YFSETQ. J gave up 2 bases and V 6 bases, and 5 bases lay outside the gene matches. The CDR3 contains 14 residues.

This CDR3 is CASSLLRRENTEQFF. The CDR3 nucleotides are TGCGCCAGCAGCTTATTGCGGCGGGAGAACACTGAGCAGTTCTTC. This chain uses TRBV5-1 with TRBJ2-1; TRBD2 matches 7 bases. Looked up from germline, CDR1 is SGHRS and CDR2 is YFSETQ. This CDR3 region has 15 residues. The J segment lost 9 bases and the V segment lost 2 bases, leaving 11 bases of the junction unmatched.

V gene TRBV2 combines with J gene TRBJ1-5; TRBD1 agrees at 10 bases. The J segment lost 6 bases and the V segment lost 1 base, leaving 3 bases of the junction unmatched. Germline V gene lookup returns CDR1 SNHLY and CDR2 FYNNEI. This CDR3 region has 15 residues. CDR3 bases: TGTGCCAGCAGTGAAGGAGGGACAGGGGCTCAGCCCCAGCATTTT. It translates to CASSEGGTGAQPQHF. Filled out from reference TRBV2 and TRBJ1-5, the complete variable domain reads EPEVTQTPSHQVTQMGQEVILRCVPISNHLYFYWYRQILGQKVEFLVSFYNNEISEKSEIFDDQFSVERPDGSNFTLKIRSTKLEDSAMYFCASSEGGTGAQPQHFGDGTRLSIL.

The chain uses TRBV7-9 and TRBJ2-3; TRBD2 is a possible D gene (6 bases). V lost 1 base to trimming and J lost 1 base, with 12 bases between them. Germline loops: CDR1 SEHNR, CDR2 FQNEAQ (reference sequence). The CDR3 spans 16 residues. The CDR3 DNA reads TGTGCCAGCAGCTTAGTCGGGGGTGGACGCACAGATACGCAGTATTTT. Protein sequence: CASSLVGGGRTDTQYF.

CDR3 coding DNA: TGTGCCAGCAGCTTAGGTCCTTATAATAGTCAAGCTTTCTTT. Translation: CASSLGPYNSQAFF. This chain links TRBV7-9 with TRBJ1-1; no firm D call. Germline V gives CDR1 SEHNR, CDR2 FQNEAQ (reference sequence). This CDR3 region has 14 residues. Deletions cut 1 base from V and 9 bases from J, with 15 bases between.

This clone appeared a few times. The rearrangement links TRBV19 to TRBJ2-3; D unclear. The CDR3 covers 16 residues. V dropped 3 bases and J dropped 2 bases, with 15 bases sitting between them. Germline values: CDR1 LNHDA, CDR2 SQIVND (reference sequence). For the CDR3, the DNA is TGTGCCAGTAGTATTACGGCACGTAGCTCCACAGATACGCAGTATTTT. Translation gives CASSITARSSTDTQYF.

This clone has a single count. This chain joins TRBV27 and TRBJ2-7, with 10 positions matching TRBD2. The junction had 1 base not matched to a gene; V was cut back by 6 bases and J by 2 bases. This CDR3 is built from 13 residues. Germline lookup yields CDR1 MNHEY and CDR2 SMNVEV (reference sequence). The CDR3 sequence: CASRLAGTYEQYF. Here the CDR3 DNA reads TGTGCCAGCAGACTAGCGGGGACCTACGAGCAGTACTTC.

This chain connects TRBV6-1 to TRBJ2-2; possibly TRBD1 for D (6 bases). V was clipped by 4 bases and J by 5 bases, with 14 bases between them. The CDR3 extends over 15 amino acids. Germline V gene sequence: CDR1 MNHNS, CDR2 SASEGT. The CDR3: CASSGLDRPTGELFF. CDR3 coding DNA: TGTGCCAGCAGTGGGCTTGACAGGCCTACCGGGGAGCTGTTTTTT.

The CDR3 coding sequence is TGTGCCAGCAGCTTAATACCGGGACTCACCTACGAGCAGTACTTC. Translation: CASSLIPGLTYEQYF. The V and J genes are TRBV7-2 and TRBJ2-7; maybe TRBD2 (6 bases). V lost 2 bases and J lost 2, with 13 bases in between. The CDR3 extends over 15 amino acids. From germline, CDR1 is SGHTA and CDR2 FQGNSA.

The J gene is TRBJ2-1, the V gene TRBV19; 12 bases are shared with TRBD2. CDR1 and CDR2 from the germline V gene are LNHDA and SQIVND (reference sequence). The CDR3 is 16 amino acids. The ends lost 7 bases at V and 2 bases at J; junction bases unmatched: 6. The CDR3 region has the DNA TGTGCCAGTAAGGGAAGGACTAGCGGGACCTACAATGAGCAGTTCTTC. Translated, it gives CASKGRTSGTYNEQFF. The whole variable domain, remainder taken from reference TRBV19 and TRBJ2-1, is DGGITQSPKYLFRKEGQNVTLSCEQNLNHDAMYWYRQDPGQGLRLIYYSQIVNDFQKGDIAEGYSVSREKKESFPLTVTSAQKNPTAFYLCASKGRTSGTYNEQFFGPGTRLTVL.

The CDR3 loop reads CASSQGQGAAYEQYF. DNA of the CDR3: TGCGCCAGCAGCCAAGGACAGGGGGCGGCCTACGAGCAGTACTTC. The chain couples TRBV4-3 to TRBJ2-7; 10 bases agree with TRBD1. V dropped 1 base and J dropped 2; count of bases not matched to a gene: 2. The CDR3 is made up of 15 amino acids. Per the germline V gene, CDR1 is LGHNA and CDR2 is YSLEER.

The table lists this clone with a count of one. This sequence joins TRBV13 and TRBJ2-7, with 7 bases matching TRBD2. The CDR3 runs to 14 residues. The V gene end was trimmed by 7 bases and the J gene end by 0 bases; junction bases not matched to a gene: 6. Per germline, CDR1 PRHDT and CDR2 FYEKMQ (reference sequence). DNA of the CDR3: TGTGCCAGCAAGCGGGGCCTTAGCTCCTACGAGCAGTACTTC. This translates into CASKRGLSSYEQYF.

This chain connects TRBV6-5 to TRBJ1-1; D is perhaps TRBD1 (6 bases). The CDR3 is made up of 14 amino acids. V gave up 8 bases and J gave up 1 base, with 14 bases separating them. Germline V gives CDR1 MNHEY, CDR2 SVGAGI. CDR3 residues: CASRPDRRNTEAFF. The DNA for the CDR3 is TGTGCCAGCCGGCCCGACAGGAGGAACACTGAAGCTTTCTTT.

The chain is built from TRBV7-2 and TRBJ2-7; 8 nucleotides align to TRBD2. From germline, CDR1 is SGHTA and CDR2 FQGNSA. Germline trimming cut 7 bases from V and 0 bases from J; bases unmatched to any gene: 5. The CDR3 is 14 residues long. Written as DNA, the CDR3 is TGTGCCAGCACCCTTAGCGGGGCCTCCTACGAGCAGTACTTC. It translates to CASTLSGASYEQYF.

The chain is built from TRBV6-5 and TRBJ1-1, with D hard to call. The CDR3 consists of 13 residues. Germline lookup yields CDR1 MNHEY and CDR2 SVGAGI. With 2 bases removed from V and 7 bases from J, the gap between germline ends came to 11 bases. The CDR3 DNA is TGTGCCAGCAGTTACCGTCCGGGAGGTGAAGCTTTCTTT. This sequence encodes CASSYRPGGEAFF.

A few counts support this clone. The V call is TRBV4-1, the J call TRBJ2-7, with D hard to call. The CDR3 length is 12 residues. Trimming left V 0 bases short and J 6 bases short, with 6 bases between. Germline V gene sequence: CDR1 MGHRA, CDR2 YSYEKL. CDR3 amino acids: CASSQEGTEQYF. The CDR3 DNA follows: TGCGCCAGCAGCCAAGAGGGAACCGAGCAGTACTTC.

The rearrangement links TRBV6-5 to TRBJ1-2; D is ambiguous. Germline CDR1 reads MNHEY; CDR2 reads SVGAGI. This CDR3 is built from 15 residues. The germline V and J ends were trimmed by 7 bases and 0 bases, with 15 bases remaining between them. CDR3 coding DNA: TGTGCCAGCACCCAAACCGGGTCGGCTAACTATGGCTACACCTTC. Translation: CASTQTGSANYGYTF.

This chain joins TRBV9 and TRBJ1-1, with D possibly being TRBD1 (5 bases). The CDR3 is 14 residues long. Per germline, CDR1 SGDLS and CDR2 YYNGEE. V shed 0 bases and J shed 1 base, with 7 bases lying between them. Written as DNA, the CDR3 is TGTGCCAGCAGCGTAGGTCAGGGGAACACTGAAGCTTTCTTT. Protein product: CASSVGQGNTEAFF.

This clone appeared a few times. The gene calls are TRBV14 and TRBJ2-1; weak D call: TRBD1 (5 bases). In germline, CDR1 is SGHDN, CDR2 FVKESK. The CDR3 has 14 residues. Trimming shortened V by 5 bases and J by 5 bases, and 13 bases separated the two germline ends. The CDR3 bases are TGTGCCAGCAGCGGTTGGCAGGGCCACAATGAGCAGTTCTTC. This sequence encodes CASSGWQGHNEQFF.

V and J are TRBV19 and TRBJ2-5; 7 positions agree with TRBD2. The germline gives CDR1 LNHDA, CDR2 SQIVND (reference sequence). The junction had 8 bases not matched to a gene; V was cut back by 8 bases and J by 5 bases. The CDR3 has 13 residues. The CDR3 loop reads CASGRVGGETQYF. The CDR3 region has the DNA TGTGCCAGTGGCCGGGTCGGGGGGGAGACCCAGTACTTC.

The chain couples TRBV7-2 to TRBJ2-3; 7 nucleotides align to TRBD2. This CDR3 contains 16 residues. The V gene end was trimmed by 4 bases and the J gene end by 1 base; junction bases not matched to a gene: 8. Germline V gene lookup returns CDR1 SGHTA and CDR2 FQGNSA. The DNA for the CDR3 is TGTGCCAGCAGCTCCCGCGGGGGAGGGGGCACAGATACGCAGTATTTT. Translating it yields CASSSRGGGGTDTQYF. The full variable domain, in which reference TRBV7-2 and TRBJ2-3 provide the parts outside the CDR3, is GAGVSQSPSNKVTEKGKDVELRCDPISGHTALYWYRQSLGQGLEFLIYFQGNSAPDKSGLPSDRFSAERTGGSVSTLTIQRTQQEDSAVYLCASSSRGGGGTDTQYFGPGTRLTVL.

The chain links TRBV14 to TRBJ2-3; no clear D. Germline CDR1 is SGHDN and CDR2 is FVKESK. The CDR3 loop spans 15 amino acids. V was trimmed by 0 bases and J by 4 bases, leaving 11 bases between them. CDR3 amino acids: CASSQEVFSPDTQYF. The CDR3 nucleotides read TGTGCCAGCAGCCAAGAAGTTTTTAGTCCAGATACGCAGTATTTT.

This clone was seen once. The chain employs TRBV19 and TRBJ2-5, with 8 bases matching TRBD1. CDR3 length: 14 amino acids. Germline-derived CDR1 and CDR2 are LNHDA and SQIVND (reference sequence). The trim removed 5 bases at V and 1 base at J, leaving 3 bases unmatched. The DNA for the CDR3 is TGTGCCAGTAGTCGGACAGGGTCCCAAGAGACCCAGTACTTC. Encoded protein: CASSRTGSQETQYF.

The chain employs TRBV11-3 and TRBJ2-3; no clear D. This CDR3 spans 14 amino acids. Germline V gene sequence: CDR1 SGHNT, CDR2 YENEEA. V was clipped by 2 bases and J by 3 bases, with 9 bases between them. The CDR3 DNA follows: TGTGCCAGCAGCTTAAGCCCCGTAACAGATACGCAGTATTTT. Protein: CASSLSPVTDTQYF. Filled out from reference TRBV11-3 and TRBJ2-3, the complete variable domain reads EAGVVQSPRYKIIEKKQPVAFWCNPISGHNTLYWYLQNLGQGPELLIRYENEEAVDDSQLPKDRFSAERLKGVDSTLKIQPAELGDSAVYLCASSLSPVTDTQYFGPGTRLTVL.

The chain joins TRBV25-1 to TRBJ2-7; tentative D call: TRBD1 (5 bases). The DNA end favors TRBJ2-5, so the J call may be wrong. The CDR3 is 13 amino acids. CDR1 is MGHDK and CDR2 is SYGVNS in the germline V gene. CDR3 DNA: TGTGCCAGCACAGGACAAGCCGAAGAGACCCAGTACTTC. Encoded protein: CASTGQAEETQYF.

CDR3 region: CASSLAGLAFGQETQYF. CDR3 DNA sequence: TGTGCCAGCAGCTTGGCCGGGCTAGCGTTCGGTCAAGAGACCCAGTACTTC. The chain recombines TRBV5-4 with TRBJ2-5; D possibly corresponds to TRBD2 (6 bases). V was shortened by 0 bases and J by 2 bases, with 17 bases between the two germline ends. This CDR3 is built from 17 residues. Germline loops: CDR1 SGHNT, CDR2 YYREEE (reference sequence).

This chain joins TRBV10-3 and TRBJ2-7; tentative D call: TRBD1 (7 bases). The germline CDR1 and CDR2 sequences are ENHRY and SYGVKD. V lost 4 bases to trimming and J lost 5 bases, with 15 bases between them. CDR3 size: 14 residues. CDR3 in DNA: TGTGCCATCAGTGGCGGGACAGTAACCGACGAGCAGTACTTC. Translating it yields CAISGGTVTDEQYF.